The T cell receptor beta chain described here comes from a study of blood T cell repertoires in COVID-19. Study as a whole: Specimens from acute and convalescent COVID-19 originated in the United States, Italy and Spain. T cells, B-cell-depleted T cells, or PBMCs provided the cDNA or gDNA that served as material.

This CDR3 contains 15 residues. Germline lookup yields CDR1 SGDLS and CDR2 YYNGEE. V shed 0 bases and J shed 3 bases, with 12 bases lying between them. How the authors handled the data: It was from reference gene primer amplification that nucleated cell counts were estimated. Sequenced by immunoSEQ multiplex PCR; TCRdb stores in-frame clones only, minus some. That table supplies the V and J calls and clone size; D and trimming were determined from the DNA. In the table there are 50,000 or so clones, about 87% of which are singletons. Source material: peripheral blood. The TCR sequence derives from an elderly man with acute or convalescent COVID-19. This chain joins TRBV9 and TRBJ1-1; maybe TRBD1 (6 bases). The CDR3 DNA is TGTGCCAGCAGCGTAGAACCGCACAGGGACACTGAAGCTTTCTTT. Translating gives CASSVEPHRDTEAFF.